The 26 T cell receptor beta chains listed next were all sequenced from one sample in a study of naive and memory T cell subsets. The SP2 primer and nested alpha and beta constant region primers amplified ligated cDNA in four rounds. TCRdb itself ran the 5' RACE reads through MiXCR, one entry per CDR3 protein. The sample records 30,000 to 40,000 distinct CDR3 sequences, 16% being singletons. TCR cDNA received a 3' ligated oligonucleotide that carried a UMI. The source of these receptors is a female donor in good health.

This clonotype showed up just a few times. The chain is built from TRBV5-1 and TRBJ2-1, with 7 positions matching TRBD2. Germline-derived CDR1 and CDR2 are SGHRS and YFSETQ. J lost 5 bases, V lost 0 bases, and 5 bases had no gene match. CDR3 length: 15 amino acids. CDR3 amino acids: CASSLAGLGNNEQFF. The CDR3 DNA sequence: TGCGCCAGCAGCTTGGCCGGACTAGGGAACAATGAGCAGTTCTTC.

This clonotype was recorded at least ten times. The rearrangement links TRBV20-1 to TRBJ1-5; 9 nucleotides align to TRBD1. The germline V gene has CDR1 DFQATT and CDR2 SNEGSKA (reference sequence). The CDR3 spans 13 residues. J was trimmed by 5 bases and V by 5 bases; bases with no gene match: 4. The CDR3 DNA follows: TGCAGTGCTCACAGGGGGCGCGATCAGCCCCAGCATTTT. Amino acids: CSAHRGRDQPQHF.

The chain is built from TRBV11-2 and TRBJ1-2; D call uncertain. Germline values: CDR1 SGHAT, CDR2 FQNNGV. V was pared by 5 bases and J by 3 bases, with 13 bases between. This CDR3 spans 14 amino acids. CDR3 sequence (DNA): TGTGCCAGCAGCGAGCCCGGGCGATACTATGGCTACACCTTC. This sequence encodes CASSEPGRYYGYTF.

V and J are TRBV5-1 and TRBJ2-3; 11 positions agree with TRBD2. In germline, CDR1 is SGHRS, CDR2 YFSETQ. V dropped 0 bases and J dropped 6; count of bases not matched to a gene: 6. CDR3 length: 16 amino acids. The CDR3 spells CASSLELAGVTDTQYF. The CDR3 DNA reads as TGCGCCAGCAGCTTGGAACTAGCGGGGGTGACCGATACGCAGTATTTT.

V is TRBV12-5 and J is TRBJ2-3, with TRBD1 matching 10 bases. The germline V gene encodes CDR1 LGHNT and CDR2 FRNRAP. The V and J ends lost 7 bases and 7 bases, in that order; junction bases with no gene match: 8. CDR3 size: 14 residues. CDR3 residues: CASAPTGGRNTQYF. The CDR3 DNA sequence: TGTGCTAGTGCCCCGACAGGGGGCCGGAATACGCAGTATTTT.

This clonotype was picked up many times. The chain employs TRBV7-9 and TRBJ2-7; TRBD2 is a possible D gene (5 bases). V was cut by 5 bases and J by 0 bases, with 8 bases left in between. Germline lookup yields CDR1 SEHNR and CDR2 FQNEAQ (reference sequence). This CDR3 has 13 residues. CDR3 coding DNA: TGTGCCAGCAGCGCGGGTAGCTCCTACGAGCAGTACTTC. This sequence encodes CASSAGSSYEQYF.

The chain links TRBV7-2 to TRBJ1-5, with D possibly matching TRBD1 (5 bases). With 5 bases removed from V and 7 bases from J, the gap between germline ends came to 15 bases. Germline V lookup: CDR1 SGHTA, CDR2 FQGNSA. The CDR3 spans 14 residues. CDR3 in amino acids: CASSPGADRQPQHF. In nucleotides, the CDR3 is TGTGCCAGCAGCCCCGGGGCAGATAGACAGCCCCAGCATTTT.

This clonotype is medium-sized within its sample. The V call is TRBV9, the J call TRBJ2-5; D uncertain. CDR1 SGDLS and CDR2 YYNGEE come from the germline V gene. Trimming took off 4 bases at V and 2 bases at J, with 15 bases between the two ends. The CDR3 covers 15 residues. CDR3 in amino acids: CASSPLTGPQETQYF. The CDR3 nucleotides are TGTGCCAGCAGCCCCTTGACCGGGCCGCAAGAGACCCAGTACTTC.

J is TRBJ1-1 and V is TRBV5-1; D remains ambiguous. The germline V and J ends were trimmed by 5 bases and 1 base, with 9 bases remaining between them. The CDR3 covers 13 residues. The germline V gene has CDR1 SGHRS and CDR2 YFSETQ. DNA for the CDR3: TGCGCCAGCAGAAGCGGCTGGAACACTGAAGCTTTCTTT. Translating it yields CASRSGWNTEAFF.

The chain joins TRBV27 to TRBJ1-6; 7 nucleotides match TRBD1. This CDR3 is 16 amino acids long. The ends lost 0 bases at V and 6 bases at J; junction bases unmatched: 5. Germline CDR1 is MNHEY and CDR2 is SMNVEV (reference sequence). The CDR3 nucleotides read TGTGCCAGCAGTTTATCTGGGACAGCAGTTAATTCACCCCTCCACTTT. Its protein is CASSLSGTAVNSPLHF.

Concerning this clonotype itself: One end of the junction is discordant with germline, which a read error may explain. V and J are TRBV20-1 and TRBJ2-2; D may be TRBD1 or TRBD2 (6 bases each). The CDR3 extends over 16 amino acids. Germline assignment: CDR1 DFQATT and CDR2 SNEGSKA (reference sequence). CDR3 loop: CSASSTEGGEKGEMFF. The CDR3 DNA reads TGCAGTGCTAGTAGTACAGAGGGGGGTGAAAAAGGGGAGATGTTTTTT.

As concerns this clonotype: This may stem from a read error, because a much larger clone lies one nucleotide away. V and J are TRBV6-4 and TRBJ2-3; 11 bases agree with TRBD2. This CDR3 is built from 15 residues. The V gene's germline CDR1 is MRHNA and CDR2 SNTAGT. The CDR3 here is CASCDSTSGADTQYF. In DNA form, the CDR3 reads TGTGCCAGCTGTGACTCGACTAGCGGGGCAGATACGCAGTATTTT.

Only a few counts were recorded for this clonotype. This sequence joins TRBV20-1 and TRBJ2-5; 12 bases map to TRBD2. Germline lookup yields CDR1 DFQATT and CDR2 SNEGSKA (reference sequence). The junction had 15 bases not matched to a gene; V was cut back by 5 bases and J by 5 bases. CDR3 length: 17 residues. This chain's CDR3 is CSALKTLSSGGAETQYF. CDR3 DNA: TGCAGTGCTCTCAAAACCCTCTCTAGCGGGGGGGCCGAGACCCAGTACTTC.

J is TRBJ2-3 and V is TRBV3-1; TRBD2 aligns across 8 bases. This CDR3 has 17 residues. The germline V gene has CDR1 LGHDT and CDR2 YNNKEL (reference sequence). J was trimmed by 3 bases and V by 0 bases; bases with no gene match: 8. This chain's CDR3 is CASSQDTGGAGTDTQYF. The CDR3, as DNA: TGTGCCAGCAGCCAAGATACCGGGGGGGCCGGGACAGATACGCAGTATTTT.

This clonotype has only a few counts. The V call is TRBV6-1, the J call TRBJ2-3, with a weak D call TRBD2 (6 bases). V was shortened by 6 bases and J by 2 bases, with 12 bases between the two germline ends. The CDR3 runs 14 residues. From germline, CDR1 is MNHNS and CDR2 SASEGT. DNA of the CDR3: TGTGCCAGCAGAGCGGGCCCCTCCACAGATACGCAGTATTTT. Translation gives CASRAGPSTDTQYF.

In its sample, this clonotype ranks as medium-sized (0.01 to 0.1%). The genes are TRBV18 and TRBJ1-5, with D hard to call. This CDR3 is built from 14 residues. V was shortened by 2 bases and J by 2 bases, with 7 bases between the two germline ends. The germline V gene encodes CDR1 KGHSH and CDR2 LQKENI. CDR3 DNA sequence: TGTGCCAGCTCACCAGATCATGGCAATCAGCCCCAGCATTTT. It yields the protein CASSPDHGNQPQHF.

This clonotype was detected many times. CDR3 sequence reads: CSADAGSTDTQYF. DNA of the CDR3: TGCAGTGCGGATGCGGGAAGCACAGATACGCAGTATTTT. The chain carries TRBV20-1 and TRBJ2-3, with D possibly being TRBD2 (6 bases). Deletions cut 6 bases from V and 0 bases from J, with 10 bases between. CDR3 length: 13 amino acids. Germline values: CDR1 DFQATT, CDR2 SNEGSKA (reference sequence).

The CDR3: CSVARQGTNTEAFF. For the CDR3, the DNA is TGCAGCGTTGCCCGACAGGGGACGAACACTGAAGCTTTCTTT. The chain carries TRBV29-1 and TRBJ1-1; 8 nucleotides agree with TRBD1. Germline V gene lookup returns CDR1 SQVTM and CDR2 ANQGSEA. The CDR3 is 14 residues long. V lost 4 bases, J lost 1 base, and 5 bases stayed unmatched.

This chain connects TRBV6-1 to TRBJ1-3; unclear D gene. The CDR3 consists of 15 residues. The V and J ends lost 1 base and 0 bases respectively, with 7 bases between them. CDR1 MNHNS and CDR2 SASEGT come from the germline V gene. CDR3 sequence (DNA): TGTGCCAGCAGTGAAGAACCGAACTCTGGAAACACCATATATTTT. Its translation is CASSEEPNSGNTIYF.

This clonotype has just a few counts. The chain employs TRBV9 and TRBJ2-2; 10 positions match TRBD1. Germline CDR1 is SGDLS and CDR2 is YYNGEE. The CDR3 is 15 amino acids. V lost 7 bases and J lost 6; bases outside the gene matches: 9. The chain's CDR3 is CASSDRGLAAGELFF. CDR3 nucleotides: TGTGCCAGCTCTGACAGGGGGCTGGCGGCCGGGGAGCTGTTTTTT.

This clonotype has ten or more counts. The chain carries TRBV7-2 and TRBJ2-1, with 10 nucleotides matching TRBD1. V lost 5 bases and J lost 5; bases outside the gene matches: 6. The germline V gene encodes CDR1 SGHTA and CDR2 FQGNSA. The CDR3 is 15 amino acids. CDR3 sequence (DNA): TGTGCCAGCAGCGTGGACAGGGGGAAGAACAATGAGCAGTTCTTC. Protein sequence: CASSVDRGKNNEQFF.

This clonotype appeared many times. V is TRBV6-4 and J is TRBJ1-2; possibly TRBD1 for D (6 bases). There are 14 residues in the CDR3. Germline assignment: CDR1 MRHNA and CDR2 SNTAGT. Trimming shortened V by 4 bases and J by 4 bases, and 13 bases separated the two germline ends. CDR3 in DNA: TGTGCCAGCAGTGCTGACAGGTCCGGCTATGGCTACACCTTC. Translation: CASSADRSGYGYTF.

There are many counts of this clonotype. The chain joins TRBV29-1 to TRBJ2-1; D perhaps matches TRBD2 (6 bases). The CDR3 covers 12 residues. The germline V gene has CDR1 SQVTM and CDR2 ANQGSEA. V dropped 3 bases and J dropped 8 bases, with 11 bases sitting between them. CDR3 DNA sequence: TGCAGCGTTGAGTTGGGACTCGATGAGCAGTTCTTC. As protein: CSVELGLDEQFF.

This clonotype appeared many times. The V gene is TRBV7-7, the J gene TRBJ2-2; unclear D gene. Looked up from germline, CDR1 is SSHAT and CDR2 is FNYEAQ (reference sequence). V lost 5 bases to trimming and J lost 6 bases, with 13 bases between them. This CDR3 is built from 14 residues. In nucleotides, the CDR3 is TGTGCCAGCAGCCCGATGGAGAGGCCCGGGGAGCTGTTTTTT. Protein product: CASSPMERPGELFF.

This clonotype was seen only a few times. The rearrangement links TRBV12-3 or TRBV12-4 to TRBJ2-3; D unresolved. V lost 4 bases to trimming and J lost 2 bases, with 13 bases between them. The CDR3 covers 15 residues. The CDR3 nucleotides are TGTGCCAGCAGTTCCTCAGGACCTTCCACAGATACGCAGTATTTT. It translates to CASSSSGPSTDTQYF.

This clonotype was detected many times. The chain joins TRBV27 to TRBJ2-5; the D is unclear. From germline, CDR1 is MNHEY and CDR2 SMNVEV (reference sequence). V was trimmed by 0 bases and J by 4 bases, leaving 9 bases between them. The CDR3 is 14 residues long. CDR3 coding DNA: TGTGCCAGCAGTTTATCTGTCCGGGCAGAGACCCAGTACTTC. It codes for CASSLSVRAETQYF.